This T cell receptor beta chain was found in a study of shared clonotypes between healthy human individuals. This CDR3 region has 12 residues. V lost 9 bases and J 4 bases, leaving 10 bases between the germline ends. CDR1 MGHDK and CDR2 SYGVNS come from the germline V gene. The repertoire was sequenced with immunoSEQ multiplex PCR; TCRdb's copy has only in-frame clones and lacks some. The sample lists some 1,100,000 clones; about 84% were seen once. The sequencing sample was made of memory CD4+ T cells from PBMCs. Specified subset: CD45RA-negative fraction. This clonotype was sampled from a young man in good health. Some clones in this sample may be carry-over from other donors' samples. The V and J genes are TRBV25-1 and TRBJ2-1; D perhaps matches TRBD2 (5 bases). This CDR3 reads CASTSGYNEQFF. CDR3 DNA sequence: TGTGCCAGTACTAGTGGTTACAATGAGCAGTTCTTC.